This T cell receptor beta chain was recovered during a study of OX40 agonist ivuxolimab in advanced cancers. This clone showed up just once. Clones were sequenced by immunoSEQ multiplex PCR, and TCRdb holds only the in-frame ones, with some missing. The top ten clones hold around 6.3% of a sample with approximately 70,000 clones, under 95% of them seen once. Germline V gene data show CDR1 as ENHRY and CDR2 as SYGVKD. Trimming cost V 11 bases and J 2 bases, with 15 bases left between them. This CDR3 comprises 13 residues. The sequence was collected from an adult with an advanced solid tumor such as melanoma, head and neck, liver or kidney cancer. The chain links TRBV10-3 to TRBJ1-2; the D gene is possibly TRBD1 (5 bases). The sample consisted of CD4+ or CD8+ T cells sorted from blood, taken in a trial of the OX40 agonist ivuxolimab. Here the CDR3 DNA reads TGTGCCTCCCTGGTAGGGGAGAACTATGGCTACACCTTC. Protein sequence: CASLVGENYGYTF.